The 3 T cell receptor beta chains below come from one sample, sequenced in a study of cytomegalovirus exposure and HLA in healthy donors. 13 Jbeta primers and 60 Vbeta primers were used for the PCR. Repertoires were generated with immunoSEQ multiplex PCR, while TCRdb's copy carries only in-frame clones and drops some. Of over 150,000 clones in the sample, approximately 80% were seen once. Sequencing was performed on PBMCs. Receptors were obtained from a young man in good health and CMV-seropositive.

For the CDR3, the DNA is TGTGCCATCTCACAGGGGGCGGTGAACACTGAAGCTTTCTTT. This gives the protein CAISQGAVNTEAFF. The rearrangement links TRBV10-3 to TRBJ1-1, with TRBD1 identical over 9 bases. CDR3 size: 14 residues. Germline V gene data show CDR1 as ENHRY and CDR2 as SYGVKD. With 8 bases clipped from V and 0 bases from J, the junction kept 4 bases outside the gene matches.

The chain joins TRBV7-9 to TRBJ1-4; the D gene is possibly TRBD1 (5 bases). The germline V gene has CDR1 SEHNR and CDR2 FQNEAQ (reference sequence). The germline V and J ends were trimmed by 5 bases and 8 bases, with 15 bases remaining between them. The CDR3 consists of 14 residues. The CDR3 reads CASSPGGSREKLFF. As DNA, the CDR3 is TGTGCCAGCAGCCCGGGGGGGAGTCGGGAAAAACTGTTTTTT.

Only a few counts were recorded for this clone. V usage is TRBV28 and J usage is TRBJ2-5, with TRBD2 matching over 12 bases. With V trimmed by 3 bases and J by 5 bases, 16 bases remained unmatched. Germline V gene sequence: CDR1 MDHEN, CDR2 SYDVKM. This CDR3 has 19 residues. The CDR3 protein is CASSLTGAQTSGRGETQYF. CDR3 nucleotides: TGTGCCAGCAGTTTGACCGGGGCACAGACTAGCGGGAGAGGCGAGACCCAGTACTTC.